These 6 T cell receptor beta chains were all obtained from the same sample, sequenced in a study of T-cell reconstitution after alpha-beta-depleted transplantation in children. Construction of the TCRbeta library involved unique molecular identifiers. TCRdb recomputed calls from the PCR reads with MiXCR, one row per CDR3 protein. The sample includes about a million distinct CDR3 sequences, roughly 29% of them seen just once. This specimen consisted of PBMCs, mostly from graft donor cells, obtained 360 days after TCRalphabeta/CD19-depleted stem cell transplant. These receptors all come from a boy under two years old who had a stem cell transplant for SCID, so the T cells may come from the graft donor.

As to this clonotype: A much larger clone lies a single base off, so this may be a read error. The CDR3 DNA sequence: TGTGCCAGCAGTTTCTGGGGGAGCAATCAGCCCCAGCATTTT. Its translation: CASSFWGSNQPQHF. The V and J genes are TRBV27 and TRBJ1-5; TRBD1 is a possible D gene (5 bases). The V and J ends lost 3 bases and 1 base respectively, with 7 bases between them. Germline values: CDR1 MNHEY, CDR2 SMNVEV (reference sequence). This CDR3 is built from 14 residues.

This rearrangement joins TRBV6-1 to TRBJ1-5; TRBD1 is a possible D gene (5 bases). Germline values: CDR1 MNHNS, CDR2 SASEGT. V was trimmed by 5 bases and J by 0 bases, leaving 14 bases between them. The CDR3 length is 16 residues. The CDR3 DNA reads as TGTGCCAGCAGTCCGAAGGGGATATATAGCAATCAGCCCCAGCATTTT. As protein: CASSPKGIYSNQPQHF.

This clonotype occurred a few times. This chain links TRBV4-3 with TRBJ1-6; no firm D call. V was trimmed by 4 bases and J by 0 bases, leaving 16 bases between them. CDR3 length equals 18 residues. Germline V lookup: CDR1 LGHNA, CDR2 YSLEER. CDR3 region: CASSPRPAHSSYNSPLHF. CDR3 coding DNA: TGCGCCAGCAGCCCCAGACCGGCACACAGCTCCTATAATTCACCCCTCCACTTT.

The rearrangement joins TRBV4-1 to TRBJ2-3; 8 bases are a match to TRBD2. Germline CDR1 is MGHRA and CDR2 is YSYEKL. The V and J ends lost 3 bases and 5 bases, in that order; junction bases with no gene match: 10. The length of the CDR3 is 16 residues. The CDR3 region has the DNA TGCGCCAGCAGCCACAGTGACGGGGGGGCCGGAGATACGCAGTATTTT. Translating it yields CASSHSDGGAGDTQYF.

The genes are TRBV4-2 and TRBJ2-1; TRBD2 aligns across 9 bases. V was pared by 0 bases and J by 8 bases, with 8 bases of the junction left unmatched. Germline V lookup: CDR1 LGHNA, CDR2 YNFKEQ. CDR3 length: 16 residues. The CDR3 sequence is CASSQDRRGGRDEQFF. DNA of the CDR3: TGTGCCAGCAGCCAAGACCGGCGGGGGGGCCGTGATGAGCAGTTCTTC.

CDR3 nucleotides: TGTGCCATCAGTGACCCGTTGGCCCGGGCGCAGTACTTC. Protein sequence: CAISDPLARAQYF. The chain uses TRBV10-3 and TRBJ2-7; no reliable D call. Germline V lookup: CDR1 ENHRY, CDR2 SYGVKD. The CDR3 covers 13 residues. V lost 3 bases to trimming and J lost 9 bases, with 15 bases between them.